This is a list of T cell receptor beta chains from one sample in a study of T cells in Graves' hyperthyroidism and ophthalmopathy. TCRdb used MiXCR to reprocess the multiplex PCR reads, holding one entry per CDR3 protein. The table lists around 290,000 distinct CDR3 sequences, 10% to 15% of them singletons, with about 8% in the top ten. Sequencing used blood. The source of these receptors is a woman between 25 and 40 years old with Graves' hyperthyroidism that later progressed to Graves' ophthalmopathy. The CDR3 runs from the conserved cysteine through the conserved F or W. The D gene is left open where the match is weak. The size entry is marked missing in some rows and otherwise reads once, few, many or a size class.

clone_size	j_call	v_call	d_call	cdr3_aa	cdr3_nt
many	TRBJ2-5	TRBV9	TRBD1	CASSAAQGAETQYF	TGTGCCAGCAGCGCAGCACAGGGGGCCGAGACCCAGTACTTC
many	TRBJ2-7	TRBV2	NA	CASSGGGPYEQYF	TGTGCCAGCAGTGGCGGCGGCCCCTACGAGCAGTACTTC
many	TRBJ2-7	TRBV28	TRBD1	CASRPYNRGRRTSSYEQYF	TGTGCCAGCAGGCCTTACAACAGGGGGCGACGAACCAGCTCCTACGAGCAGTACTTC
many	TRBJ1-6	TRBV30	TRBD1	CACQGAENSPLHF	TGTGCCTGTCAGGGGGCGGAGAATTCACCCCTCCACTTT
many	TRBJ2-7	TRBV7-9	TRBD2	CASSTGLAGGPDEQYF	TGTGCCAGCAGCACGGGACTAGCGGGAGGGCCAGACGAGCAGTACTTC
many	TRBJ1-4	TRBV7-3	NA	CASSPSGGDNEKLFF	TGTGCCAGCAGCCCTTCGGGTGGAGATAATGAAAAACTGTTTTTT
NA	TRBJ1-2	TRBV7-9	TRBD1	CASSLGSTGGYGYTF	TGTGCCAGCAGCCTTGGATCCACAGGGGGCTATGGCTACACCTTC
NA	TRBJ2-3	TRBV11-2	TRBD2	CASSLELATDTQYF	TGTGCCAGCAGCTTAGAACTAGCGACAGATACGCAGTATTTT
many	TRBJ1-1	TRBV4-3	NA	CASTQTENTEAFF	TGCGCCAGCACACAGACAGAGAACACTGAAGCTTTCTTT
NA	TRBJ2-5	TRBV5-6	TRBD1	CASSVQGAWETQYF	TGTGCCAGCAGCGTACAGGGGGCTTGGGAGACCCAGTACTTC
many	TRBJ2-3	TRBV28	NA	CASSYSPAGTGTDTQYF	TGTGCCAGCAGTTACTCCCCGGCAGGGACGGGCACAGATACGCAGTATTTT
many	TRBJ1-4	TRBV28	TRBD1	CASRGGTGAEKLFF	TGTGCCAGCAGGGGAGGGACAGGCGCCGAAAAACTGTTTTTT
many	TRBJ2-2	TRBV7-8	NA	CASSLAPYTGELFF	TGTGCCAGCAGCTTAGCTCCCTACACCGGGGAGCTGTTTTTT
many	TRBJ2-6	TRBV28	NA	CASSSLPGTSNSGANVLTF	TGTGCCAGCAGTTCTCTTCCCGGGACTTCCAACTCTGGGGCCAACGTCCTGACTTTC
many	TRBJ2-3	TRBV6-2/TRBV6-3	TRBD1	CASNDLRDRVKDTQYF	TGTGCCAGCAATGACCTCCGGGACAGGGTTAAAGATACGCAGTATTTT
few	TRBJ2-3	TRBV9	NA	CASSTDSTSGDTQYF	TGTGCCAGCAGCACGGACAGTACTTCAGGAGATACGCAGTATTTT
NA	TRBJ2-1	TRBV24-1	TRBD2	CATSVFTSGRGDEQFF	TGTGCCACCAGTGTTTTTACTAGCGGGAGAGGAGATGAGCAGTTCTTC
many	TRBJ2-2	TRBV4-3	TRBD2	CASSIRLAGGVGELFF	TGCGCCAGCAGCATCCGACTAGCGGGAGGCGTCGGGGAGCTGTTTTTT
few	TRBJ2-2	TRBV7-3	TRBD1	CASSLGQGGDTGELFF	TGTGCCAGCAGCTTAGGACAGGGAGGCGACACCGGGGAGCTGTTTTTT
many	TRBJ2-2	TRBV20-1	NA	CSALMGSGELFF	TGCAGTGCTCTTATGGGGTCCGGGGAGCTGTTTTTT
NA	TRBJ2-7	TRBV10-2	NA	CASCGGDSSYEQYF	TGCGCCAGCTGTGGAGGTGATAGCTCCTACGAGCAGTACTTC
few	TRBJ2-2	TRBV12-3/TRBV12-4	TRBD2	CASSTGLAGGELFF	TGTGCCAGCAGTACCGGACTAGCGGGAGGGGAGCTGTTTTTT
NA	TRBJ1-2	TRBV7-2	NA	CASSKGGGNYGYTF	TGTGCCAGCAGCAAAGGAGGCGGGAACTATGGCTACACCTTC
NA	TRBJ1-1	TRBV12-5	TRBD1	CASGPGQGAPEAFF	TGTGCTAGTGGTCCGGGACAGGGGGCGCCTGAAGCTTTCTTT
few	TRBJ1-2	TRBV28	NA	CASRGGGNPYGYTF	TGTGCCAGCAGAGGGGGAGGAAACCCGTATGGCTACACCTTC